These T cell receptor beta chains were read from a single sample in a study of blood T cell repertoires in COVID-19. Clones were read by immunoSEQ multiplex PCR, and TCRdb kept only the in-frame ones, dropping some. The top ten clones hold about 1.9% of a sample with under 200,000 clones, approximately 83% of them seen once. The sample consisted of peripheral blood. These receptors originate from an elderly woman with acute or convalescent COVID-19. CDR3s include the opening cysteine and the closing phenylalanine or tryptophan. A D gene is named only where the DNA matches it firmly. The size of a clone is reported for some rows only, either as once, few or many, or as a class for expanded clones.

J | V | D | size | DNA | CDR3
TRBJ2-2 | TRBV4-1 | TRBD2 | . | TGCGCCAGCAGCCAAGAGGGCGGGGGGCGGACCGGGGAGCTGTTTTTT | CASSQEGGGRTGELFF
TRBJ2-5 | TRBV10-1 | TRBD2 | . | TGCGCCAGCAGGACACCAGGTCGGGGGGGAGAGACCCAGTACTTC | CASRTPGRGGETQYF
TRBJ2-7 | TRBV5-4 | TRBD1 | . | TGTGCCAGCAGCCCCGACAGGGGCTCCTACGAGCAGTACTTC | CASSPDRGSYEQYF
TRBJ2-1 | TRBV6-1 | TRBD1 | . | TGTGCCAGCAGTGAGTTAGGGGGCCCCTACAATGAGCAGTTCTTC | CASSELGGPYNEQFF
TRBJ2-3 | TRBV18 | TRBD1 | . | TGTGCCAGCTCACCACCAGGGACAGGGGGCTATGATACGCAGTATTTT | CASSPPGTGGYDTQYF
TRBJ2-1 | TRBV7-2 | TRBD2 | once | TGTGCCAGCAGGACCCCGGGACTAGCGGGGATCAATGAGCAGTTCTTC | CASRTPGLAGINEQFF
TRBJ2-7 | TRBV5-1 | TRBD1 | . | TGCGCCAGCAGCACAACAGGGGTTGTCTACGAGCAGTACTTC | CASSTTGVVYEQYF
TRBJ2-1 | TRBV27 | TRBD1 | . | TGTGCCAGCAGTGACCGGGACAGGGCGGGGAATGAGCAGTTCTTC | CASSDRDRAGNEQFF
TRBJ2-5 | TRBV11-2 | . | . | TGTGCCAGCAGCCGAGGAGTTTCCCGAGAGGACCAAGAGACCCAGTACTTC | CASSRGVSREDQETQYF
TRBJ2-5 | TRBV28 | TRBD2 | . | TGTGCCAGCAGTCCCTCGGGACTAGTGGCGAAAGAGACCCAGTACTTC | CASSPSGLVAKETQYF
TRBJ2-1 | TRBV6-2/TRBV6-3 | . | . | TGTGCCAGCAGTCAGACTGGTTACAATGAGCAGTTCTTC | CASSQTGYNEQFF
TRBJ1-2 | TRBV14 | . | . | TGTGCCAGCAGCCAAGACAGCGGCTATGGCTACACCTTC | CASSQDSGYGYTF
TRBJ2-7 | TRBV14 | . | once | TGTGCCAGCAGCCAAGTCGGCGGCTCCTACGAGCAGTACTTC | CASSQVGGSYEQYF
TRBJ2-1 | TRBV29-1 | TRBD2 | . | TGCAGCGTGTACCGACTAGCGGGAGATCTCTCTCATGAGCAGTTCTTC | CSVYRLAGDLSHEQFF
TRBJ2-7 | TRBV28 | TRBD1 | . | TGTGCCAGCAGTCCCCCGGGACAGGGAGACTACGAGCAGTACTTC | CASSPPGQGDYEQYF
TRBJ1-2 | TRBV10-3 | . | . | TGTGCCATCAGGGAAACAGGGAGCGATGGCTACACCTTC | CAIRETGSDGYTF
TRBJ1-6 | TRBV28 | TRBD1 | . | TGTGCCAGCAGCCTGTGGGGACAGTCAGTTTTTTCACCCCTCCACTTT | CASSLWGQSVFSPLHF
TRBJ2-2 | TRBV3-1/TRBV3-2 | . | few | TGTGCCAGCAGCCTTCGTGCCGGGGAGCTGTTTTTT | CASSLRAGELFF
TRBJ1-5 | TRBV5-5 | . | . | TGTGCCAGCAGCTTGGCAGGGGTGAGGAATCAGCCCCAGCATTTT | CASSLAGVRNQPQHF
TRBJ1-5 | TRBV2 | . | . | TGTGCCAGCAGTGGAGAGGGCAATCAGCCCCAGCATTTT | CASSGEGNQPQHF
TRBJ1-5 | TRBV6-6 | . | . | TGTGCCAGCCGTGGCCAGGCCTCTAGCAATCAGCCCCAGCATTTT | CASRGQASSNQPQHF
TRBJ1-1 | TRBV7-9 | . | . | TGTGCCAGCAGCTTCTACGGGGTGTCAGATGAAGCTTTCTTT | CASSFYGVSDEAFF
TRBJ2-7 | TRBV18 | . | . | TGTGCCAGCTCGCAACCCGGGACACCCGAGCAGTACTTC | CASSQPGTPEQYF
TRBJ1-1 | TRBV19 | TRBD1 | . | TGTGCCAGTAGTATCGGTAAGGGGGCACTGGACACTGAAGCTTTCTTT | CASSIGKGALDTEAFF
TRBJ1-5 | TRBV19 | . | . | TGTGCCAGTAGTATTAGACAGTATAGCAATCAGCCCCAGCATTTT | CASSIRQYSNQPQHF
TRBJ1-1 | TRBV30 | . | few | TGTGCCTGGAGTGGGGTTGGGGGCCCCCACACTGAAGCTTTCTTT | CAWSGVGGPHTEAFF
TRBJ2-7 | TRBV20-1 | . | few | TGCAGTCCCAGTGGCAGGGCCGAGTACGAGCAGTACTTC | CSPSGRAEYEQYF